The entry that follows covers one TCR beta chain sequence. Sequenced patients had shown CD8+CD57+ cell expansion by flow cytometry. Each patient carried a diagnosis of severe acquired aplastic anemia. No therapy had been given to the patients at the time of blood sampling. This sample was included in a study of CD8+CD57+ T cells in acquired aplastic anemia. The germline V gene encodes CDR1 MNHNS and CDR2 SASEGT. Trimming removed 4 bases from V and 4 bases from J, with 17 bases in between. CDR3 length: 16 amino acids. Genomic DNA, serving as template, underwent TCR beta VDJ and CDR3 profiling. TCRdb fed the reads into MiXCR, producing one record per CDR3 protein. The sample includes roughly 500,000 distinct CDR3 sequences, roughly 34% seen only once; the top ten take 0.7% to 1%.

This receptor was taken from a human donor with aplastic anemia. V gene TRBV6-1 combines with J gene TRBJ1-3; D call uncertain. Sequencing input: sorted CD4+, CD8+, or CD8+CD57+ T cells (not recorded which) from PBMCs. CDR3 sequence reads: CASSAIVLGAGNTIYF. The CDR3 DNA is TGTGCCAGCAGTGCGATTGTTCTAGGCGCCGGAAACACCATATATTTT.